Listed here is a single T cell receptor (beta chain). Its antigen is unknown. Base qualities are missing; no much larger clone stands one base away. These data belong to a study of T cells in localized non-small cell lung cancer (dated by TCRdb to about 2020). Background for the entire study: The study examined T cell repertoires in under 300 patients with early-stage NSCLC and compared tumors with uninvolved tumor-adjacent lungs. All 230 or so NSCLC patients in the cohort were treatment-naive and had localized lung tumors that were resected. NSCLC patients had a mean age of approximately 70 years, and around 130 were male and about 110 female.

Paper-wide results and their limitations: Because of the exploratory design, TCR variables were selected using unadjusted p-values without false-discovery rate correction. Uninvolved tumor-adjacent lung showed the highest T cell clonality, higher than tumor, which suggests more focused antigenic responses in the adjacent lung. Because multi-region tumor sequencing was not performed, intratumor heterogeneity could not be ruled out. Of the top 100 tumor clones, a median of roughly 53 were detected in paired uninvolved adjacent lung; around 27 were also among that lung's top 100. Higher blood T cell density associated with longer overall survival, while higher adjacent-lung clonality associated with shorter survival.

The CDR3 covers 15 residues, taking in both the cysteine and the phenylalanine. Just the 45-base CDR3 DNA is kept, in frame starting at base 1. CDR1 and CDR2 are read off the germline V gene as KGHSH and LQKENI. Ends trimmed: V by 6 bases, J by 2 bases; bases unmatched to a gene: 8. At diagnosis, tumor, uninvolved tumor-adjacent lung and peripheral blood were collected and then preserved as a mix of FFPE and fresh-frozen material. For TCR repertoire profiling, the blood samples were analyzed as peripheral blood mononuclear cells. The immunoSEQ Assay was used to sequence TCR beta CDR3 regions from DNA. The original methods were these. To compute T cell density, TCR beta template counts were normalized to usable DNA, which was estimated by amplifying housekeeping genes. Using the preseqR package, richness was estimated by extrapolating to 120,000 templates for tissue samples and 400,000 templates for PBMC samples. Clonality was defined as one minus Pielou's evenness. Tissue-enriched TCRs were identified by differential abundance testing using productive amino-acid clonotypes, minimum total count 5 and alpha 0.1. The Jaccard Index and the Morisita Overlap Index were used to quantify repertoire overlap between compartments. GLIPH grouped TCR beta CDR3s together with public tetramer-defined viral CDR3s, and a viral motif had to include at least three viral sequences and show V-gene enrichment. TCRdb obtained this table from immuneACCESS and retained in-frame rearrangements with V and J assigned. These tables miss some clones; where compared with another copy, unresolved V genes account for less than half of the shortfall, and the remainder is unexplained. The DNA gave D and trimming, while V, J and clone size come from that table. The sample profile shows some 27,000 clones; approximately 90% of them were found once. The top ten hold 2.5% to 3% of the sample.

The source material was peripheral blood, sampled before any cancer treatment. The sequence was collected from a woman aged 18 to 55 with stage I lung adenocarcinoma. In this chain, TRBV18 is recombined with TRBJ2-5; 8 bases in the middle match TRBD1. The sequenced DNA is TGTGCCAGCTCCCGGGGGACAGGAGAACAAGAGACCCAGTACTTC. Translated, it reads CASSRGTGEQETQYF.